This T cell receptor (beta chain) derives from a study of T cell responses to AZD1222 COVID-19 vaccine. In regard to this clone: Its antigen is still unknown.

CDR3 size: 15 residues. Per germline, CDR1 SGHRS and CDR2 YFSETQ. V trimming: 3 bases; J trimming: 5 bases; junction bases outside the gene matches: 9. Method: immunoSEQ multiplex PCR; TCRdb's copy keeps in-frame clones and lacks some. This table holds 75,000 to 95,000 clones, about 85% found once. Study-wide findings and caveats: Clonal diversity was possibly underestimated, and white British individuals and females predominated among donors.

This chain links TRBV5-1 with TRBJ1-1; TRBD1 aligns across 8 bases. Sequencing was performed on peripheral blood, taken 28 days after the second AZD1222 dose. The TCR comes from an adult who received the AZD1222 COVID-19 vaccine. This CDR3 reads CASSYQTGGATEAFF. Here the CDR3 DNA reads TGCGCCAGCAGCTACCAAACAGGGGGAGCAACTGAAGCTTTCTTT.